What follows are 6 T cell receptor beta chains derived from one specimen sequenced in a study of control samples from healthy donors and cancer patients. Libraries were prepared by immunoSEQ multiplex PCR; TCRdb keeps only in-frame clonotypes and omits some of them. The sample includes around 140,000 clones, approximately 94% seen only once; the top ten take around 14%. The sample consisted of blood. All receptors come from a man aged 35-49 years in good health.

V gene TRBV19 combines with J gene TRBJ2-5; D ambiguous. Trimming removed 0 bases from V and 1 base from J, with 6 bases in between. This CDR3 is 14 amino acids long. The germline V gene encodes CDR1 LNHDA and CDR2 SQIVND (reference sequence). In DNA, the CDR3 is TGTGCCAGTAGTATAGAAAGCGCCCAAGAGACCCAGTACTTC. This translates into CASSIESAQETQYF. Based on the CDR3 plus reference TRBV19 and TRBJ2-5, the full variable domain is DGGITQSPKYLFRKEGQNVTLSCEQNLNHDAMYWYRQDPGQGLRLIYYSQIVNDFQKGDIAEGYSVSREKKESFPLTVTSAQKNPTAFYLCASSIESAQETQYFGPGTRLLVL.

The chain carries TRBV6-6 and TRBJ1-1; the match to TRBD1 covers 8 bases. The CDR3 spans 13 residues. J lost 8 bases, V lost 7 bases, and 9 bases had no gene match. The germline V gene has CDR1 MNHNY and CDR2 SVGAGI (reference sequence). The CDR3 loop is CASKHRGEEEAFF. Here the CDR3 DNA reads TGTGCCAGCAAACACAGGGGGGAAGAGGAAGCTTTCTTT.

V usage is TRBV30 and J usage is TRBJ2-7, with 7 bases matching TRBD2. Losses at the gene ends were 1 base for V and 3 bases for J; bases not matched to a gene: 3. The CDR3 runs to 13 residues. Looked up from germline, CDR1 is GTSNPN and CDR2 is SVGIG (reference sequence). CDR3 sequence reads: CAWSAASGYEQYF. For the CDR3, the DNA is TGTGCCTGGAGTGCAGCTAGCGGCTACGAGCAGTACTTC.

The V and J genes are TRBV28 and TRBJ2-1; D may be TRBD1 (6 bases). Between the trimmed V and J ends, which lost 7 bases and 2 bases, there was a span of 15 bases. The CDR3 extends over 15 amino acids. The germline CDR1 and CDR2 sequences are MDHEN and SYDVKM. The CDR3 DNA reads TGTGCCAGCAACCCCGTTGGACAGCCCTACAATGAGCAGTTCTTC. Amino acids: CASNPVGQPYNEQFF.

The chain joins TRBV2 to TRBJ2-7; 8 nucleotides match TRBD1. This CDR3 has 14 amino acids. V gave up 9 bases and J gave up 0 bases; unmatched junction bases: 7. The germline V gene encodes CDR1 SNHLY and CDR2 FYNNEI. CDR3 nucleotide sequence: TGTGCCAGTAAACAGGGGGTCTTCTCCTACGAGCAGTACTTC. Amino acids: CASKQGVFSYEQYF.

The chain carries TRBV27 and TRBJ2-7; TRBD2 aligns across 16 bases. The CDR3 is 16 residues long. Germline trimming cut 5 bases from V and 0 bases from J; bases unmatched to any gene: 1. The germline CDR1 and CDR2 sequences are MNHEY and SMNVEV (reference sequence). Here the CDR3 reads CASSGTSGRASYEQYF. The CDR3 DNA follows: TGTGCCAGCAGTGGGACTAGCGGGAGGGCCTCCTACGAGCAGTACTTC.